Listed here are 2 T cell receptor beta chains from one sample, sequenced in a study of radiotherapy plus CTLA-4 blockade in lung cancer. Using immunoSEQ multiplex PCR, the repertoire was profiled, and TCRdb retains in-frame clones only, with some absent. The sample lists fewer than 70,000 clones, 70% to 80% occurring once. This sample comprised peripheral blood, obtained from a patient treated with radiotherapy plus ipilimumab. The source of these receptors is a human donor with non-small cell lung cancer who had a complete response to radiotherapy plus ipilimumab.

This chain connects TRBV28 to TRBJ1-2; no reliable D call. V gave up 2 bases and J gave up 8 bases, with 18 bases separating them. CDR1 is MDHEN, CDR2 SYDVKM, per germline. The CDR3 length is 15 residues. The CDR3 DNA follows: TGTGCCAGCAGTTTAAAACCGTCCTCCTATTCGGGCTACACCTTC. Translating gives CASSLKPSSYSGYTF.

The rearrangement links TRBV7-2 to TRBJ2-1; 9 bases map to TRBD2. The CDR3 has 15 residues. Germline V gives CDR1 SGHTA, CDR2 FQGNSA. J gave up 9 bases and V 1 base, and 7 bases lay outside the gene matches. Here the CDR3 reads CASSLVWRGGSEQFF. The CDR3 DNA is TGTGCCAGCAGCTTAGTTTGGCGGGGGGGTAGTGAGCAGTTCTTC.